One and the same sample provided the 29 T cell receptor beta chains below, sequenced in a study of early T cells in non-severe SARS-CoV-2 infection. TCRdb redid the calling of the 5' RACE reads with MiXCR, one entry per CDR3 protein. The repertoire consists of around 35,000 distinct CDR3 sequences, with roughly 5.9% occurring once and the leading ten covering about 26%. Input material: whole blood. The receptors come from an adult who was a healthcare worker with PCR-confirmed SARS-CoV-2 infection or an uninfected control (not recorded which).

This clonotype occurred many times. V usage is TRBV7-9 and J usage is TRBJ1-4; a weak D match, TRBD1 (5 bases). This CDR3 spans 14 amino acids. From germline, CDR1 is SEHNR and CDR2 FQNEAQ (reference sequence). Trimming took 1 base from V and 11 from J, leaving 14 bases between them. Here the CDR3 reads CASSLVVAGEKLFF. The CDR3 nucleotides read TGTGCCAGCAGCTTAGTTGTGGCGGGGGAGAAACTGTTTTTT.

The chain joins TRBV20-1 to TRBJ1-2, with TRBD1 matching 8 bases. Germline values: CDR1 DFQATT, CDR2 SNEGSKA (reference sequence). With 3 bases clipped from V and 3 bases from J, the junction kept 3 bases outside the gene matches. The CDR3 length is 13 residues. This CDR3 reads CSARTGEYYGYTF. The CDR3, as DNA: TGCAGTGCTAGGACAGGGGAGTACTATGGCTACACCTTC.

This clonotype has a handful of counts. This chain connects TRBV28 to TRBJ2-7; D is undetermined. The germline V gene encodes CDR1 MDHEN and CDR2 SYDVKM. CDR3 size: 12 residues. Trimming removed 6 bases at V and 4 bases at J, with 10 bases between. The CDR3, as DNA: TGTGCCAGCAGCCTCATCCCTTACGAGCAGTACTTC. Translating gives CASSLIPYEQYF.

In this sample, this clonotype turned up once. This could be a read error, since a much larger clone is one nucleotide away. This chain uses TRBV7-9 with TRBJ2-2, with D possibly being TRBD1 (6 bases). CDR3 length: 14 amino acids. In germline, CDR1 is SEHNR, CDR2 FQNEAQ (reference sequence). CDR3 region: CAGSEDSNTGELFF. The DNA of the CDR3 is TGTGCCGGCAGCGAGGACAGCAACACCGGGGAGCTGTTTTTT. Looking up the rest from reference TRBV7-9 and TRBJ2-2 gives the full variable domain: DTGVSQNPRHKITKRGQNVTFRCDPISEHNRLYWYRQTLGQGPEFLTYFQNEAQLEKSRLLSDRFSAERPKGSFSTLEIQRTEQGDSAMYLCAGSEDSNTGELFFGEGSRLTVL.

The chain is built from TRBV12-3 or TRBV12-4 and TRBJ2-7; D is uncertain. The CDR3 loop spans 16 amino acids. With 3 bases removed from V and 0 bases from J, the gap between germline ends came to 15 bases. The chain's CDR3 is CASSFSLEPSSYEQYF. In nucleotides, the CDR3 is TGTGCCAGCAGTTTCTCTCTGGAGCCTAGCTCCTACGAGCAGTACTTC.

This clonotype was seen a few times. V gene TRBV7-9 combines with J gene TRBJ2-1, with D perhaps TRBD1 (5 bases). The CDR3 consists of 13 residues. Germline CDR1 is SEHNR and CDR2 is FQNEAQ (reference sequence). With 5 bases removed from V and 1 base from J, the gap between germline ends came to 6 bases. The DNA for the CDR3 is TGTGCCAGCAGCGGACAATCCTACAATGAGCAGTTCTTC. Amino acids: CASSGQSYNEQFF.

In its sample, this clonotype was seen many times. The genes are TRBV6-5 and TRBJ2-7; perhaps TRBD1 as D (6 bases). CDR1 and CDR2 from the germline V gene are MNHEY and SVGAGI. Trimming cost V 0 bases and J 0 bases, with 12 bases left between them. The CDR3 consists of 16 residues. The CDR3, as DNA: TGTGCCAGCAGTTACTCGGGCAGGGGCAACTCCTACGAGCAGTACTTC. This sequence encodes CASSYSGRGNSYEQYF.

This clonotype was seen ten or more times. The chain has TRBV14 and TRBJ1-6; D unresolved. Germline loops: CDR1 SGHDN, CDR2 FVKESK. The CDR3 covers 15 residues. With 0 bases removed from V and 10 bases from J, the gap between germline ends came to 13 bases. CDR3 in amino acids: CASSQEGSGFSPLHF. Written as DNA, the CDR3 is TGTGCCAGCAGCCAAGAAGGATCGGGGTTCTCACCCCTCCACTTT.

The sample holds a few counts of this clonotype. The genes are TRBV6-5 and TRBJ2-3, with 10 positions matching TRBD2. The CDR3 covers 14 residues. Germline CDR1 MNHEY, CDR2 SVGAGI. With V trimmed by 6 bases and J by 5 bases, 5 bases remained unmatched. In DNA, the CDR3 is TGTGCCAGCAGAGCGGGAGGGCAGGTAGATACGCAGTATTTT. Amino acids: CASRAGGQVDTQYF.

This chain uses TRBV28 with TRBJ1-5; 7 nucleotides line up with TRBD1. The J segment lost 3 bases and the V segment lost 5 bases, leaving 7 bases of the junction unmatched. The CDR3 consists of 15 residues. The germline gives CDR1 MDHEN, CDR2 SYDVKM. CDR3 protein: CASSHTTGNNQPQHF. Written as DNA, the CDR3 is TGTGCCAGCAGTCACACGACAGGGAACAATCAGCCCCAGCATTTT. Drawing the rest from reference TRBV28 and TRBJ1-5, the complete variable domain is DVKVTQSSRYLVKRTGEKVFLECVQDMDHENMFWYRQDPGLGLRLIYFSYDVKMKEKGDIPEGYSVSREKKERFSLILESASTNQTSMYLCASSHTTGNNQPQHFGDGTRLSIL.

This clonotype was seen ten or more times. The chain couples TRBV11-3 to TRBJ2-3, with TRBD2 matching over 9 bases. The CDR3 loop spans 15 amino acids. After removal of 2 bases from V and 6 bases from J, the junction contained 6 bases not matched to a gene. Germline V gene data show CDR1 as SGHNT and CDR2 as YENEEA. DNA of the CDR3: TGTGCCAGCAGCTTAAAACCTCTAGCGGGGGATACGCAGTATTTT. Amino acids: CASSLKPLAGDTQYF.

At least ten counts were recorded for this clonotype. The chain is built from TRBV7-2 and TRBJ1-2, with D hard to call. The CDR3 runs to 15 residues. Between the trimmed V and J ends, which lost 3 bases and 0 bases, there was a span of 11 bases. Germline assignment: CDR1 SGHTA and CDR2 FQGNSA. The CDR3, as DNA: TGTGCCAGCAGCTTGAATTTAAGCCCTAACTATGGCTACACCTTC. Protein sequence: CASSLNLSPNYGYTF.

This clonotype has more than one count but fewer than ten. This rearrangement joins TRBV5-1 to TRBJ2-1, with 11 bases that match TRBD2. CDR1 and CDR2 (germline): SGHRS, YFSETQ. CDR3 size: 15 residues. The ends lost 5 bases at V and 8 bases at J; junction bases unmatched: 9. The CDR3 DNA reads TGCGCCAGCAGGATAGCGGGAGGGCCTACGGATGAGCAGTTCTTC. It yields the protein CASRIAGGPTDEQFF.

This clonotype appeared many times. V and J are TRBV19 and TRBJ2-3; tentatively, D is TRBD1 (5 bases). V was pared by 5 bases and J by 0 bases, with 12 bases between. Germline CDR1 LNHDA, CDR2 SQIVND (reference sequence). This CDR3 contains 15 residues. The CDR3 DNA reads TGTGCCAGTAGTGATCAGGGCCCTAGCACAGATACGCAGTATTTT. This sequence encodes CASSDQGPSTDTQYF.

As regards this clonotype: This may be a read error: a much more frequent sequence differs by one nucleotide. This chain links TRBV11-2 with TRBJ2-1; no reliable D call. The V end lost 11 bases, the J end lost 5 bases, and 13 bases lay between the germline ends. This CDR3 comprises 12 residues. Germline CDR1 SGHAT, CDR2 FQNNGV. DNA for the CDR3: TGTGCCGGCCGCGGCAGCGACAATGAGCAGTTCTTC. Amino acids: CAGRGSDNEQFF. The complete variable domain, with remaining parts taken from reference TRBV11-2 and TRBJ2-1, reads EAGVAQSPRYKIIEKRQSVAFWCNPISGHATLYWYQQILGQGPKLLIQFQNNGVVDDSQLPKDRFSAERLKGVDSTLKIQPAKLEDSAVYLCAGRGSDNEQFFGPGTRLTVL.

At least ten counts were recorded for this clonotype. The chain joins TRBV5-6 to TRBJ2-7, with D perhaps TRBD1 (5 bases). This CDR3 comprises 14 residues. V was trimmed by 2 bases and J by 0 bases, leaving 9 bases between them. Germline lookup yields CDR1 SGHDT and CDR2 YYEEEE. The CDR3 DNA reads as TGTGCCAGCAGCTTCTCAGGGTTCTCCTACGAGCAGTACTTC. Amino acids: CASSFSGFSYEQYF.

This clonotype was detected ten times or more. J is TRBJ1-1 and V is TRBV30, with D tentatively TRBD1 (5 bases). This CDR3 contains 15 residues. V lost 0 bases and J lost 5, with 16 bases in between. CDR1 GTSNPN and CDR2 SVGIG come from the germline V gene (reference sequence). The CDR3 reads CAWSVFWGAGTEAFF. The CDR3 DNA reads as TGTGCCTGGAGTGTATTCTGGGGCGCGGGGACTGAAGCTTTCTTT.

Many counts were recorded for this clonotype. The J gene is TRBJ2-7, the V gene TRBV11-1; D gene unclear. Germline CDR1 SGHAT, CDR2 FQDESV (reference sequence). CDR3 length: 14 residues. Deletions cut 5 bases from V and 4 bases from J, with 15 bases between. CDR3 amino acids: CASSPPGSLYEQYF. CDR3 in DNA: TGTGCCAGCAGCCCCCCCGGATCTTTATACGAGCAGTACTTC.

This clonotype was seen repeatedly, ten times or more. The chain couples TRBV6-1 to TRBJ2-2; either TRBD1 or TRBD2 may supply D (6 bases each). CDR1 and CDR2 (germline): MNHNS, SASEGT. The CDR3 has 11 amino acids. Trimming took off 10 bases at V and 8 bases at J, with 11 bases between the two ends. The CDR3 DNA sequence: TGTGCCAACCGGGGGACAGGGGAGCTGTTTTTT. Translating it yields CANRGTGELFF.

This clonotype has ten or more counts. The chain combines TRBV7-2 with TRBJ2-3; possibly TRBD1 for D (5 bases). The germline V and J ends were trimmed by 8 bases and 4 bases, with 10 bases remaining between them. CDR1 and CDR2 from the germline V gene are SGHTA and FQGNSA. The CDR3 sequence is 12 residues long. The CDR3 sequence: CASSWGADTQYF. The CDR3 bases are TGTGCCAGCTCATGGGGCGCAGATACGCAGTATTTT.

This clonotype showed up many times. The CDR3, as DNA: TGTGCCAGCAGCCCGACGGACCGGTCAAGGCAGTACTTC. This translates into CASSPTDRSRQYF. The chain is built from TRBV7-2 and TRBJ2-7; the D is unclear. Per the germline V gene, CDR1 is SGHTA and CDR2 is FQGNSA. The CDR3 totals 13 residues. The V gene lost 5 bases and the J gene lost 9 bases, with 17 bases spanning the gap.

There are a few counts of this clonotype. The chain carries TRBV30 and TRBJ1-5; D is unresolved. Germline CDR1 GTSNPN, CDR2 SVGIG (reference sequence). Trimming stripped 0 bases from V and 3 bases from J, with 9 bases between. CDR3 length: 14 residues. In nucleotides, the CDR3 is TGTGCCTGGAGTGTACGTTATTCCAATCAGCCCCAGCATTTT. Translating gives CAWSVRYSNQPQHF.

This clonotype was seen many times. The rearrangement links TRBV7-9 to TRBJ2-5, with 8 bases that match TRBD1. V lost 4 bases and J lost 4; bases outside the gene matches: 2. The germline V gene encodes CDR1 SEHNR and CDR2 FQNEAQ (reference sequence). The CDR3 has 13 amino acids. CDR3 sequence reads: CASSSRGPETQYF. As DNA, the CDR3 is TGTGCCAGCAGCTCCAGGGGGCCAGAGACCCAGTACTTC.

In this sample, this clonotype turned up many times. The chain carries TRBV7-6 and TRBJ1-1; 7 bases map to TRBD1. The CDR3 sequence is 18 residues long. Germline CDR1 and CDR2: SGHVS and FNYEAQ. V dropped 5 bases and J dropped 2; count of bases not matched to a gene: 17. Here the CDR3 DNA reads TGTGCCAGCAGCCCTGGAGCTAGGGGGCGGATGACAAACACTGAAGCTTTCTTT. Its translation is CASSPGARGRMTNTEAFF.

The gene calls are TRBV2 and TRBJ2-3, with TRBD2 as a possible D gene (6 bases). Germline V CDR1 and CDR2: SNHLY, FYNNEI. Trimming stripped 6 bases from V and 0 bases from J, with 16 bases between. This CDR3 has 16 amino acids. The CDR3 DNA follows: TGTGCCAGCAGGGGTCAGGAGGGGCCTAGCACAGATACGCAGTATTTT. As protein: CASRGQEGPSTDTQYF.

This clonotype was seen at least ten times. The rearrangement joins TRBV6-1 to TRBJ2-1; 7 positions match TRBD2. CDR3 size: 15 residues. V shed 6 bases, J shed 6 bases, and the junction held 11 bases outside the gene matches. The germline CDR1 and CDR2 sequences are MNHNS and SASEGT. The CDR3 DNA reads as TGTGCCAGCAGGGACGGCCTAGCGGATACCAATGAGCAGTTCTTC. It translates to CASRDGLADTNEQFF.

This clonotype was seen at least ten times. The chain recombines TRBV7-9 with TRBJ1-1; D is uncertain. CDR3 size: 12 residues. Germline V lookup: CDR1 SEHNR, CDR2 FQNEAQ (reference sequence). V lost 1 base and J 3 bases, leaving 3 bases between the germline ends. The CDR3 nucleotides are TGTGCCAGCAGCTTAGTTTACACTGAAGCTTTCTTT. Its translation is CASSLVYTEAFF. The full variable domain, rest sourced from reference TRBV7-9 and TRBJ1-1, is DTGVSQNPRHKITKRGQNVTFRCDPISEHNRLYWYRQTLGQGPEFLTYFQNEAQLEKSRLLSDRFSAERPKGSFSTLEIQRTEQGDSAMYLCASSLVYTEAFFGQGTRLTVV.

The table lists this clonotype with many counts. This sequence joins TRBV5-1 and TRBJ1-2; TRBD1 is a possible D gene (6 bases). Germline V gene sequence: CDR1 SGHRS, CDR2 YFSETQ. This CDR3 contains 15 residues. The V and J ends lost 4 bases and 0 bases respectively, with 13 bases between them. The CDR3 DNA is TGCGCCAGCAGCCCGGACAGCTTTACTAACTATGGCTACACCTTC. It specifies CASSPDSFTNYGYTF.

The sample holds many counts of this clonotype. This chain links TRBV24-1 with TRBJ2-4; TRBD1 might be the D (6 bases). Germline V CDR1 and CDR2: KGHDR, SFDVKD. The germline V and J ends were trimmed by 6 bases and 10 bases, with 9 bases remaining between them. The CDR3 contains 11 residues. The CDR3, as DNA: TGTGCCACCAGTACAGGGCAGATTCAGTACTTC. Protein sequence: CATSTGQIQYF.